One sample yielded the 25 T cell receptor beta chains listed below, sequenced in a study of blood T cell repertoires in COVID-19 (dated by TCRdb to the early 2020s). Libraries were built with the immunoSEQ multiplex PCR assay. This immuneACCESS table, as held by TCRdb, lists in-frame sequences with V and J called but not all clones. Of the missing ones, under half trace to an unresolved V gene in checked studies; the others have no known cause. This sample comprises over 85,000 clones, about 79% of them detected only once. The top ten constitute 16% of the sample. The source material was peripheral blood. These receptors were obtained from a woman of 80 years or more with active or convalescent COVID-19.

CDR3 nucleotide sequence: TGTGCCAGCAGCAAACATGGTCGTGAGCAGTTCTTC. It encodes CASSKHGREQFF. The J gene is TRBJ2-1, the V gene TRBV28, with unresolved D. There are 12 residues in the CDR3. V was shortened by 6 bases and J by 9 bases, with 12 bases between the two germline ends. Germline CDR1 is MDHEN and CDR2 is SYDVKM.

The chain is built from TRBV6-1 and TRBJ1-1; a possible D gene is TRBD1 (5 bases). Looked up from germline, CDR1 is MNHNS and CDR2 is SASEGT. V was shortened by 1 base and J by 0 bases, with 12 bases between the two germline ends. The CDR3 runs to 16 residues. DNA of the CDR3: TGTGCCAGCAGTGAAGTAAGACAGAACATGAACACTGAAGCTTTCTTT. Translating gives CASSEVRQNMNTEAFF.

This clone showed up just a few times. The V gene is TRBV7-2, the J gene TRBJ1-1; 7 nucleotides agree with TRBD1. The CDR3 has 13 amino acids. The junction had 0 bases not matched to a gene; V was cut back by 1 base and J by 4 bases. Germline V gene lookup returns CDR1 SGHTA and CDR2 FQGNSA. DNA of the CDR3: TGTGCCAGCAGCTTAGACAGGGGCACTGAAGCTTTCTTT. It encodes CASSLDRGTEAFF.

For the CDR3, the DNA is TGTGCCAGCAGTTTATCTAGCCCCAACATTCAGTACTTC. Translating gives CASSLSSPNIQYF. This rearrangement joins TRBV28 to TRBJ2-4, with D possibly matching TRBD2 (5 bases). V was cut by 1 base and J by 7 bases, with 8 bases left in between. The CDR3 has 13 residues. Per germline, CDR1 MDHEN and CDR2 SYDVKM.

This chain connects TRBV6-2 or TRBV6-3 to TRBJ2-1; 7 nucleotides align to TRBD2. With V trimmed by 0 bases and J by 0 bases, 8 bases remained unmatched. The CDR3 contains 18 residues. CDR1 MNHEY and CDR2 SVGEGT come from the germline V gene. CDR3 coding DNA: TGTGCCAGCAGTTACTCTCTCCGGGAGGTTAGCTCCTACAATGAGCAGTTCTTC. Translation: CASSYSLREVSSYNEQFF.

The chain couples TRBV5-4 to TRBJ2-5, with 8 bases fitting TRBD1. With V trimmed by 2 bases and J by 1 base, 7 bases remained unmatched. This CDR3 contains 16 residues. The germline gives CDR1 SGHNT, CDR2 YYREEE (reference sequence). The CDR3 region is CASSFTGTGTQETQYF. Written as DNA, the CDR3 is TGTGCCAGCAGCTTTACCGGGACAGGCACCCAAGAGACCCAGTACTTC.

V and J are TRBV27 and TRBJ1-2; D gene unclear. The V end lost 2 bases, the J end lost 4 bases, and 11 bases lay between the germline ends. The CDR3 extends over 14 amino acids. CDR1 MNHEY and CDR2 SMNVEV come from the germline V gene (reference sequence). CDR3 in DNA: TGTGCCAGCAGTTTAGGCGGGTTCCCCTATGGCTACACCTTC. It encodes CASSLGGFPYGYTF.

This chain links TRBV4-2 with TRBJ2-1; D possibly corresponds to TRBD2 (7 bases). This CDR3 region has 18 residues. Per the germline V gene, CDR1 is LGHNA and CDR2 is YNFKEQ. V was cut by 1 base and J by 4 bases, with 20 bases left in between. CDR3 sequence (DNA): TGTGCCAGCAGCCAAGTTGTACAGGGAGCGGGACAATACAATGAGCAGTTCTTC. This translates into CASSQVVQGAGQYNEQFF.

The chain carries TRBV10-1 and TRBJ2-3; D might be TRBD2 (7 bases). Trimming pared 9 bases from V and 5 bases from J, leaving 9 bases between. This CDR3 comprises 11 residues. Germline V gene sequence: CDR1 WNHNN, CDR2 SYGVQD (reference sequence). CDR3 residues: CARRGLDTQYF. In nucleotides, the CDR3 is TGCGCCAGGCGGGGGCTAGATACGCAGTATTTT.

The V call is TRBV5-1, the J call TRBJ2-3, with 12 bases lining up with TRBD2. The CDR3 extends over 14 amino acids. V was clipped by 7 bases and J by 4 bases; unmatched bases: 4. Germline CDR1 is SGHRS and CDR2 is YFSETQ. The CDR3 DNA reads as TGCGCCAGCGCGACTAGCGGGAGTTCAGATACGCAGTATTTT. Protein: CASATSGSSDTQYF.

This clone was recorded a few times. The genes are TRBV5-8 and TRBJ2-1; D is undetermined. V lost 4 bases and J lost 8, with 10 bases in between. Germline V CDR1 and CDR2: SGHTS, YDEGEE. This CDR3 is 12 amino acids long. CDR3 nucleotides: TGTGCCAGCAGCCTTCGTGGCTATGAGCAGTTCTTC. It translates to CASSLRGYEQFF.

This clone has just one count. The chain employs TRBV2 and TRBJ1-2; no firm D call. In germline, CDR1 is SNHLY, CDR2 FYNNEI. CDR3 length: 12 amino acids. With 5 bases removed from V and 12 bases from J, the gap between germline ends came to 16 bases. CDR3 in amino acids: CASSWAKEGNTF. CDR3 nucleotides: TGTGCCAGCAGTTGGGCAAAGGAGGGCAACACCTTC. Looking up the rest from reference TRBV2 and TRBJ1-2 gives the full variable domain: EPEVTQTPSHQVTQMGQEVILRCVPISNHLYFYWYRQILGQKVEFLVSFYNNEISEKSEIFDDQFSVERPDGSNFTLKIRSTKLEDSAMYFCASSWAKEGNTFGSGTRLTVV.

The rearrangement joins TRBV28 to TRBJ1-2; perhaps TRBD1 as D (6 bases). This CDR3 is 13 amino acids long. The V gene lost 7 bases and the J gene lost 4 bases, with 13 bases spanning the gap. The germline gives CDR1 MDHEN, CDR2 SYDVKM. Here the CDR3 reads CASTPGVPYGYTF. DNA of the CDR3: TGTGCCAGCACCCCAGGGGTCCCCTATGGCTACACCTTC.

CDR3 loop: CASSFPLAGGNYEQYF. The DNA for the CDR3 is TGTGCCAGCAGTTTCCCCCTAGCGGGAGGGAATTACGAGCAGTACTTC. The J gene is TRBJ2-7, the V gene TRBV28, with 12 bases fitting TRBD2. Germline trimming cut 3 bases from V and 4 bases from J; bases unmatched to any gene: 7. The CDR3 spans 16 residues. The germline V gene has CDR1 MDHEN and CDR2 SYDVKM.

The chain's CDR3 is CASSTGTSGNEQFF. CDR3 DNA sequence: TGTGCCAGCAGCACCGGGACTAGCGGGAATGAGCAGTTCTTC. The chain recombines TRBV11-2 with TRBJ2-1, with TRBD2 matching 12 bases. Unmatched junction bases numbered 3, after V lost 5 bases and J lost 7 bases. Germline CDR1 reads SGHAT; CDR2 reads FQNNGV. The CDR3 consists of 14 residues. Full variable domain (remainder filled in from reference TRBV11-2 and TRBJ2-1): EAGVAQSPRYKIIEKRQSVAFWCNPISGHATLYWYQQILGQGPKLLIQFQNNGVVDDSQLPKDRFSAERLKGVDSTLKIQPAKLEDSAVYLCASSTGTSGNEQFFGPGTRLTVL.

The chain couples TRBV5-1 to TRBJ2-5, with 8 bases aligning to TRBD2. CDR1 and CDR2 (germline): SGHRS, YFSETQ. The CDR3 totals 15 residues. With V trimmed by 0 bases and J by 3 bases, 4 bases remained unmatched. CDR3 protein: CASSLVSGEKETQYF. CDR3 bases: TGCGCCAGCAGCTTGGTTAGCGGGGAAAAAGAGACCCAGTACTTC.

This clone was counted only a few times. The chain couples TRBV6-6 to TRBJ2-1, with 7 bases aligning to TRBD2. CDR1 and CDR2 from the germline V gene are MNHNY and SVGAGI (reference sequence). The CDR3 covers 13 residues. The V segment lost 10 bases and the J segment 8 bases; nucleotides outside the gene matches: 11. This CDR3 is CATQREIIDEQFF. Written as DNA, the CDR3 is TGTGCCACACAGCGGGAAATCATCGATGAGCAGTTCTTC.

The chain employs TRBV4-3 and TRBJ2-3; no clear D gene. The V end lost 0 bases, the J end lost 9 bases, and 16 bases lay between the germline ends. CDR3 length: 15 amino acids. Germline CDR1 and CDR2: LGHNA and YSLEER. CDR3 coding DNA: TGCGCCAGCAGCCAAGACGTGAGTAGCCCCGACACGCAGTATTTT. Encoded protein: CASSQDVSSPDTQYF.

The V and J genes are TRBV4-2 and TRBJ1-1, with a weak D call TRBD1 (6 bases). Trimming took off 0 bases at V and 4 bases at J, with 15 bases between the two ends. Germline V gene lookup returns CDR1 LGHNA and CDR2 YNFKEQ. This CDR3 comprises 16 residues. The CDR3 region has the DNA TGTGCCAGCAGCCAAGATTTTGGGGGCGGGAGCACTGAAGCTTTCTTT. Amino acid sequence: CASSQDFGGGSTEAFF.

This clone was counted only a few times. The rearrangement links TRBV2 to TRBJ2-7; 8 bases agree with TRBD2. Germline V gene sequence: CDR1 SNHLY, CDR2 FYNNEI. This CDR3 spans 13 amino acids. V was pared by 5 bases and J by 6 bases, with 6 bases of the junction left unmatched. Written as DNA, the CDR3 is TGTGCCAGCAGTAGAGGAGCGGGGGTCGAGCAGTACTTC. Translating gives CASSRGAGVEQYF.

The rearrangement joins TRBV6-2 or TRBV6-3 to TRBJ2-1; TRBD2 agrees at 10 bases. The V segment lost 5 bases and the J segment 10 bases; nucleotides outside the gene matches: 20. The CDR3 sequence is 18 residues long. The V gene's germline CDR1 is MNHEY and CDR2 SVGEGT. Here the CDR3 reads CASSLPLAGDIWDREQFF. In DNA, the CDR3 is TGTGCCAGCAGTCTTCCTCTAGCGGGAGATATCTGGGATCGGGAGCAGTTCTTC.

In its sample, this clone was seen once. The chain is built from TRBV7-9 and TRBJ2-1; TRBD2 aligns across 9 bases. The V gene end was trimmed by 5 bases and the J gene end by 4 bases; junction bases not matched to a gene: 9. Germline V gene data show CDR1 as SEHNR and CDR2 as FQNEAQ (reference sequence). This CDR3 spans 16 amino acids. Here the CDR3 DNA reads TGTGCCAGCAGCCCCCAGACTAGCGGATATTACAATGAGCAGTTCTTC. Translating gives CASSPQTSGYYNEQFF.

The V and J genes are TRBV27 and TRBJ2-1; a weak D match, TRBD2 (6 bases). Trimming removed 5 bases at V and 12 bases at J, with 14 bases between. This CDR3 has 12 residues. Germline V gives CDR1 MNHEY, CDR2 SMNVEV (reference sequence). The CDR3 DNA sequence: TGTGCCAGCAGTCAACGGGGGTTCGGGCAGTTCTTC. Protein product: CASSQRGFGQFF.

In DNA, the CDR3 is TGCGCCAGCAGCCTTAGGCAGGGACAGGGGGGGACTGAAGCTTTCTTT. It specifies CASSLRQGQGGTEAFF. The V call is TRBV4-1, the J call TRBJ1-1, with 11 positions matching TRBD1. Germline lookup yields CDR1 MGHRA and CDR2 YSYEKL. V lost 4 bases and J lost 5; bases outside the gene matches: 9. There are 16 residues in the CDR3.

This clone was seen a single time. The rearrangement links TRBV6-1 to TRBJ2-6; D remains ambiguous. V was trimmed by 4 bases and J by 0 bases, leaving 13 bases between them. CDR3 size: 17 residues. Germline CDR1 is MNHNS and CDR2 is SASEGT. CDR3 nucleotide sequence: TGTGCCAGCAGTGGTCGGTTTACTGCCTCTGGGGCCAACGTCCTGACTTTC. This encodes CASSGRFTASGANVLTF.